This TCR beta chain was captured by sequencing in a study of neurological immune-mediated disorders. V gave up 6 bases and J gave up 9 bases, with 10 bases separating them. The CDR3 extends over 11 amino acids. Germline loops: CDR1 SGHRS, CDR2 YFSETQ. This clonotype was detected many times. In Maryland, USA, blood bank volunteers were the healthy controls. TCRdb fed the 5' RACE reads into MiXCR, producing one record per CDR3 protein. The table includes tens of thousands of distinct CDR3 sequences, about 15% detected once. Sequencing was done on a sample of PBMCs. This TCR derives from a woman in her thirties or forties in good health. The J gene is TRBJ2-1, the V gene TRBV5-1; either TRBD1 or TRBD2 may supply D (5 bases each). The CDR3 reads CASKLGGEQFF. The CDR3 region has the DNA TGCGCCAGCAAGCTTGGGGGTGAGCAGTTCTTC.